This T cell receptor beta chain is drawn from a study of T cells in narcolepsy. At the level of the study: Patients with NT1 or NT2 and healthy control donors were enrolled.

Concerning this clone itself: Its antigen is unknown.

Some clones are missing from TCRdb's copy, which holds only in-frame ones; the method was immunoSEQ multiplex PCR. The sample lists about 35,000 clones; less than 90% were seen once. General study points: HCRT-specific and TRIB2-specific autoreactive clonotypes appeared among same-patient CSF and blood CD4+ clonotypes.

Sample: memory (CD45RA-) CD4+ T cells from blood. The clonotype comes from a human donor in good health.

In DNA form, the CDR3 reads TGTGCCAGCTCACCGGGGCGGATCACTGAAGCTTTCTTT. This gives the protein CASSPGRITEAFF. The rearrangement uses TRBV18 and TRBJ1-1; possible D gene TRBD1, 5 bases. V lost 3 bases and J lost 4, with 9 bases in between. The germline V gene has CDR1 KGHSH and CDR2 LQKENI. This CDR3 has 13 amino acids.